Below are 12 T cell receptor beta chains sequenced from a single sample in a study of regulatory T cells in long-lasting Graves disease. Noted time point: newly diagnosed GD, antithyroid drugs for less than 3 months. RNA isolated from PBMCs was used to make the TCR library. TCR beta libraries were built with iRepertoire HTBI primers and Arm-PCR of CDR3 regions. TCRdb used MiXCR to reprocess the multiplex PCR reads, holding one entry per CDR3 protein. The table has roughly 610,000 distinct CDR3 sequences, 15% to 20% seen once. The sample also formed part of further work on T cells in Graves' hyperthyroidism and ophthalmopathy.

Sequencing used peripheral blood mononuclear cells (PBMCs), obtained at new diagnosis, from a patient treated with antithyroid drugs. The source of these receptors is a man younger than 30 with Graves disease.

V is TRBV4-1 and J is TRBJ2-7; TRBD1 might be the D (5 bases). The CDR3 length is 14 residues. Germline assignment: CDR1 MGHRA and CDR2 YSYEKL. Trimming pared 3 bases from V and 3 bases from J, leaving 12 bases between. The CDR3 DNA reads as TGCGCCAGCAGCCAGCGACAGACAAGCTACGAGCAGTACTTC. It codes for CASSQRQTSYEQYF.

This clonotype appeared a few times. This sequence joins TRBV2 and TRBJ2-6; D gene unclear. V shed 1 base and J shed 0 bases, with 4 bases lying between them. The germline CDR1 and CDR2 sequences are SNHLY and FYNNEI. CDR3 size: 15 residues. CDR3: CASSEESSGANVLTF. As DNA, the CDR3 is TGTGCCAGCAGTGAAGAAAGCTCTGGGGCCAACGTCCTGACTTTC.

This clonotype was recorded a few times. This chain connects TRBV18 to TRBJ1-1; no reliable D call. Looked up from germline, CDR1 is KGHSH and CDR2 is LQKENI. This CDR3 has 15 residues. V was cut by 0 bases and J by 3 bases, with 11 bases left in between. The CDR3 region has the DNA TGTGCCAGCTCACCACCGGCAGGTCGGGACACTGAAGCTTTCTTT. This sequence encodes CASSPPAGRDTEAFF.

This clonotype was recorded at least ten times. The genes are TRBV11-1 and TRBJ2-5, with D unclear. This CDR3 is 16 amino acids long. Trimming took 1 base from V and 1 from J, leaving 13 bases between them. Germline V lookup: CDR1 SGHAT, CDR2 FQDESV (reference sequence). This chain's CDR3 is CASSLGIAVGQETQYF. The CDR3 nucleotides read TGTGCCAGCAGCTTAGGAATAGCCGTTGGCCAAGAGACCCAGTACTTC.

This clonotype was seen repeatedly, ten times or more. This sequence joins TRBV5-1 and TRBJ2-1; 8 nucleotides line up with TRBD1. CDR3 length: 15 amino acids. V was clipped by 4 bases and J by 8 bases; unmatched bases: 11. Germline V lookup: CDR1 SGHRS, CDR2 YFSETQ. Written as DNA, the CDR3 is TGCGCCAGCAGCCTCACCGGACAGGGTTTCGATGAGCAGTTCTTC. This translates into CASSLTGQGFDEQFF.

This clonotype was detected ten times or more. This sequence joins TRBV27 and TRBJ2-3; perhaps TRBD1 as D (5 bases). The CDR3 totals 17 residues. Trimming shortened V by 5 bases and J by 2 bases, and 20 bases separated the two germline ends. Germline V CDR1 and CDR2: MNHEY, SMNVEV (reference sequence). The CDR3 sequence is CASSPTVAQPNTDTQYF. In DNA form, the CDR3 reads TGTGCCAGCAGTCCGACAGTCGCCCAGCCAAACACAGATACGCAGTATTTT.

The rearrangement links TRBV5-6 to TRBJ1-3; D is unresolved. V lost 2 bases, J lost 0 bases, and 6 bases lay in between. CDR3 length: 14 residues. CDR1 is SGHDT, CDR2 YYEEEE, per germline. The CDR3 reads CASSLPYSGNTIYF. The CDR3 nucleotides are TGTGCCAGCAGCTTACCGTACTCTGGAAACACCATATATTTT.

CDR3 loop: CASSSPFIGRESTYEQYF. As DNA, the CDR3 is TGTGCCAGCAGTTCCCCTTTCATAGGGCGGGAGTCAACCTACGAGCAGTACTTC. The genes are TRBV6-2 or TRBV6-3 and TRBJ2-7; 7 nucleotides line up with TRBD2. CDR1 MNHEY and CDR2 SVGEGT come from the germline V gene. The CDR3 has 18 amino acids. The V gene end was trimmed by 4 bases and the J gene end by 2 bases; junction bases not matched to a gene: 17.

This clonotype was observed many times. The CDR3 DNA follows: TGTGCCAGCAGTTCCGGGACTAGCGGGAGGTCAGATACGCAGTATTTT. Translating it yields CASSSGTSGRSDTQYF. The chain uses TRBV27 and TRBJ2-3, with 15 bases identical to TRBD2. In germline, CDR1 is MNHEY, CDR2 SMNVEV (reference sequence). The V segment lost 4 bases and the J segment 4 bases; nucleotides outside the gene matches: 3. There are 16 residues in the CDR3.

The rearrangement joins TRBV7-9 to TRBJ2-7, with TRBD1 matching 8 bases. The CDR3 length is 17 residues. From germline, CDR1 is SEHNR and CDR2 FQNEAQ (reference sequence). The ends lost 4 bases at V and 4 bases at J; junction bases unmatched: 15. The CDR3 DNA reads as TGTGCCAGCAGCTACTCCTCGGTACCCAGGGGGCTTTACGAGCAGTACTTC. Amino acids: CASSYSSVPRGLYEQYF.

This clonotype was seen at least ten times. V gene TRBV11-2 combines with J gene TRBJ2-1; maybe TRBD1 (5 bases). This CDR3 region has 15 residues. The ends were cut back, 2 bases at V and 6 bases at J, with 14 bases in the middle. Germline loops: CDR1 SGHAT, CDR2 FQNNGV. The CDR3: CASSLPQGRGNEQFF. The CDR3 bases are TGTGCCAGCAGCTTACCTCAGGGAAGAGGCAATGAGCAGTTCTTC.

This clonotype was detected ten times or more. CDR3 sequence: CASSWIDASTDTQYF. Written as DNA, the CDR3 is TGTGCCAGCTCCTGGATAGATGCTAGCACAGATACGCAGTATTTT. The genes are TRBV3-1 and TRBJ2-3; D is unresolved. The CDR3 covers 15 residues. From germline, CDR1 is LGHDT and CDR2 YNNKEL (reference sequence). Trimming shortened V by 8 bases and J by 0 bases, and 15 bases separated the two germline ends.